This T cell receptor beta chain originates from a study of blood T cell repertoires in COVID-19. Study-wide background: Spain, Italy and the United States supplied samples that represented acute and convalescent COVID-19. The analysed material was cDNA or gDNA that came from T cells, B-cell-depleted T cells, or PBMCs.

Germline assignment: CDR1 SGHKS and CDR2 YYEKEE (reference sequence). The CDR3 sequence is 18 residues long. V lost 4 bases, J lost 7 bases, and 29 bases lay in between. In the original analysis: Counts of nucleated cells, estimated from reference gene primer amplification, were obtained. Sequenced by immunoSEQ multiplex PCR; TCRdb stores in-frame clones only, minus some. V and J calls and clone size are those listed in that table; D and trimming were worked out from the DNA. The sample has 35,000 to 50,000 clones; approximately 82% are singletons. The sample taken for sequencing was peripheral blood. The clonotype originates from a woman aged 80 or older with acute or convalescent COVID-19. The chain recombines TRBV5-5 with TRBJ1-2; TRBD1 is a possible D gene (6 bases). The CDR3 protein is CASSPTGRNFGGLGGYTF. CDR3 nucleotides: TGTGCCAGCAGCCCTACAGGGCGCAATTTTGGGGGTCTCGGTGGCTACACCTTC.